The 4 T cell receptor beta chains below were found in one sample sequenced in a study of cytomegalovirus exposure and HLA in healthy donors. The PCR used 60 Vbeta and 13 Jbeta primers. Method: immunoSEQ multiplex PCR; TCRdb's copy keeps in-frame clones and lacks some. The sample lists approximately 150,000 clones, around 79% seen once, with 3.5% in the top ten. Sequencing was done on a sample of PBMCs. These receptor sequences come from a human donor in good health.

V and J are TRBV10-3 and TRBJ2-1, with TRBD2 matching over 12 bases. The V segment lost 5 bases and the J segment 4 bases; nucleotides outside the gene matches: 12. CDR3 length: 18 residues. Germline CDR1 is ENHRY and CDR2 is SYGVKD. The CDR3 spells CAISSPPGTSGLYNEQFF. DNA of the CDR3: TGTGCCATCAGTAGTCCTCCGGGGACTAGCGGGTTATACAATGAGCAGTTCTTC.

The rearrangement joins TRBV2 to TRBJ2-7; 10 bases match TRBD2. The germline V gene encodes CDR1 SNHLY and CDR2 FYNNEI. The CDR3 runs 14 residues. Unmatched junction bases numbered 8, after V lost 5 bases and J lost 7 bases. In nucleotides, the CDR3 is TGTGCCAGCAGTTACTCGGGACTAGCGAGGGAGCAGTACTTC. It translates to CASSYSGLAREQYF.

This chain links TRBV2 with TRBJ2-2; maybe TRBD1 (6 bases). CDR3 size: 15 residues. V lost 5 bases and J 4 bases, leaving 14 bases between the germline ends. From germline, CDR1 is SNHLY and CDR2 FYNNEI. The CDR3 sequence: CASSILIGGTGELFF. The DNA of the CDR3 is TGTGCCAGCAGTATCCTAATAGGGGGCACCGGGGAGCTGTTTTTT.

This clone was seen once. The V call is TRBV6-6, the J call TRBJ2-7, with TRBD2 matching 14 bases. Germline V gene data show CDR1 as MNHNY and CDR2 as SVGAGI (reference sequence). This CDR3 is 14 amino acids long. Unmatched junction bases numbered 3, after V lost 5 bases and J lost 6 bases. CDR3 in DNA: TGTGCCAGCAGTCGCGGACTAGCGGGAGGCGAGCAGTACTTC. Its protein is CASSRGLAGGEQYF.